This T cell receptor (beta chain) was captured by sequencing in a study of blood T cell dynamics during melanoma immunotherapy. For the study at large: First-line therapy was either pembrolizumab or nivolumab with ipilimumab for metastatic melanoma.

Findings of the study overall: PBMC repertoires of eventual disease-control patients split at W3 into clonality or diversity gains.

This table comes from immunoSEQ multiplex PCR, and its TCRdb copy is limited to in-frame clones, with some not included. The sample carries approximately 7,000 clones, around 83% recorded once. Time point denoted: week 3, after first cycle of checkpoint inhibitor. Response was assessed by RECIST 1.1 at 12 weeks, except two rapid progressors. Germline V gene lookup returns CDR1 LNHDA and CDR2 SQIVND (reference sequence). The CDR3 runs to 15 residues. V shed 0 bases and J shed 8 bases, with 16 bases lying between them. With respect to this clone: Its matching antigen is unknown.

This chain uses TRBV19 with TRBJ1-2; D may be TRBD1 (6 bases). The sequence was collected from a human donor with melanoma. Some clones in this sample may be carry-over from other donors' samples. The specimen was blood, collected from a patient treated with checkpoint blockade. In DNA form, the CDR3 reads TGTGCCAGTAGTATAGATCACCACAGGGTCGGGGGCTACACCTTC. Protein sequence: CASSIDHHRVGGYTF.